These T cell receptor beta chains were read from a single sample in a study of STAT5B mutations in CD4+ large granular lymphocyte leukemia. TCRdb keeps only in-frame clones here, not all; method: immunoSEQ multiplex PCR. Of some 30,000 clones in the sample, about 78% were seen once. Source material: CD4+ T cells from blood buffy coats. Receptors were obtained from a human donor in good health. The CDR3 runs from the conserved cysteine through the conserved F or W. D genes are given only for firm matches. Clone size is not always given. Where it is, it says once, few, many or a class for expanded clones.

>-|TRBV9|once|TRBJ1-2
CASSPRGTGGPGYGYTF
TGTGCCAGCAGCCCTAGGGGGACCGGGGGTCCAGGCTATGGCTACACCTTC
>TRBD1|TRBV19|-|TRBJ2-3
CATKDRASSTDTQYF
TGTGCCACCAAAGACAGGGCCTCTAGCACAGATACGCAGTATTTT
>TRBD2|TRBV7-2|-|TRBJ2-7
CASRSGLAGAYEQYF
TGTGCCAGCAGATCCGGACTAGCGGGAGCCTACGAGCAGTACTTC
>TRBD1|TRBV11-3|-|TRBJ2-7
CASSLGQGDEQYF
TGTGCCAGCAGCTTAGGACAGGGGGACGAGCAGTACTTC
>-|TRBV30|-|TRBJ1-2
CAWNPLAFTGGYTF
TGTGCCTGGAACCCTTTGGCATTTACGGGCGGCTACACCTTC
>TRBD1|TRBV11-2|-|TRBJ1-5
CASSSGGGQPQHF
TGTGCCAGCAGCTCAGGGGGAGGTCAGCCCCAGCATTTT
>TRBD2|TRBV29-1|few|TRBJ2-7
CSASGLATYEQYF
TGCAGCGCGTCGGGACTAGCGACTTACGAGCAGTACTTC
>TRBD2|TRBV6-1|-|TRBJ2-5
CASSVGTSGRETQYF
TGTGCCAGCAGTGTTGGGACTAGCGGGAGGGAGACCCAGTACTTC
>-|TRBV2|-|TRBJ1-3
CASALSGNTIYF
TGTGCCAGCGCCCTCTCTGGAAACACCATATATTTT
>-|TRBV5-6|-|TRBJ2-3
CASSRPDRLTDTQYF
TGTGCCAGCAGCAGACCTGACAGACTCACAGATACGCAGTATTTT